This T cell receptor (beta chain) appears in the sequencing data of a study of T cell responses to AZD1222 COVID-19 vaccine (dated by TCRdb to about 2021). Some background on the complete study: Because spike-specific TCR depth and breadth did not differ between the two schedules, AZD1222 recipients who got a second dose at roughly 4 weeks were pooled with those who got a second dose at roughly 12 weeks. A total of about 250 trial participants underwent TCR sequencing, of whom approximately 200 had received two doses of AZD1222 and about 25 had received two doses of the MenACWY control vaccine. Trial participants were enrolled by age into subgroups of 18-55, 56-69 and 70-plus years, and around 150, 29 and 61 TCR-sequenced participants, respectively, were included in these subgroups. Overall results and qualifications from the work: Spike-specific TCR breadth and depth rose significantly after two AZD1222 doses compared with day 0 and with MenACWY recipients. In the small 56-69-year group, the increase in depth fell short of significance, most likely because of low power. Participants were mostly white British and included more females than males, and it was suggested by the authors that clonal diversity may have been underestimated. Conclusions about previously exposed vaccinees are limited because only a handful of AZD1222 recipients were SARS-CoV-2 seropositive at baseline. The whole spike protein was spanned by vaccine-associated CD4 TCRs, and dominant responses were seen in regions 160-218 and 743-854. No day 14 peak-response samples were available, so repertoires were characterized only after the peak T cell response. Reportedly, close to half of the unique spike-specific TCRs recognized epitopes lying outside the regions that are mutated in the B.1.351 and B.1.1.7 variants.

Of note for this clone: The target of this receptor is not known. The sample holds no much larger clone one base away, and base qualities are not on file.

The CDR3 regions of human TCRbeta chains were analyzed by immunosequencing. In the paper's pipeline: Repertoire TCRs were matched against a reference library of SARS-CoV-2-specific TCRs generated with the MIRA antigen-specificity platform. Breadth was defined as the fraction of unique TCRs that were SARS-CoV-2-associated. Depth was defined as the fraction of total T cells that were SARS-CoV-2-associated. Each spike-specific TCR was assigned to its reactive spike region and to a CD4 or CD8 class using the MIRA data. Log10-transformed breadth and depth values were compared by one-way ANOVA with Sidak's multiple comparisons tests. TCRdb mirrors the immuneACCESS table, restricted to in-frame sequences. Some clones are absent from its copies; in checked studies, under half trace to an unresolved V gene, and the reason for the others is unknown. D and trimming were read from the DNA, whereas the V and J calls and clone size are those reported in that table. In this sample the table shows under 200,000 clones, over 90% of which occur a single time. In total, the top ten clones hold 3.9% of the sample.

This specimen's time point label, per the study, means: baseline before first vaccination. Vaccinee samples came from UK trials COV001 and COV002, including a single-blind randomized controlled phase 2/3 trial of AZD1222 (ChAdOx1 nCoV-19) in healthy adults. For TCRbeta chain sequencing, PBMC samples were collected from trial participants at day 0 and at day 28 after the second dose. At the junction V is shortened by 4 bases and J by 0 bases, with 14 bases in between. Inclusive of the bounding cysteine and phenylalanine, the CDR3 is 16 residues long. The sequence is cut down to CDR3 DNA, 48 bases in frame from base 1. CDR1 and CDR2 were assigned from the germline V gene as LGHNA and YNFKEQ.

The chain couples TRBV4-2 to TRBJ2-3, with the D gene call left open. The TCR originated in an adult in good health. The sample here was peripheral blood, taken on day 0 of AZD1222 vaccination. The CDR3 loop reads CASSREILSSTDTQYF. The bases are TGTGCCAGCAGCCGAGAAATACTTTCTAGCACAGATACGCAGTATTTT.